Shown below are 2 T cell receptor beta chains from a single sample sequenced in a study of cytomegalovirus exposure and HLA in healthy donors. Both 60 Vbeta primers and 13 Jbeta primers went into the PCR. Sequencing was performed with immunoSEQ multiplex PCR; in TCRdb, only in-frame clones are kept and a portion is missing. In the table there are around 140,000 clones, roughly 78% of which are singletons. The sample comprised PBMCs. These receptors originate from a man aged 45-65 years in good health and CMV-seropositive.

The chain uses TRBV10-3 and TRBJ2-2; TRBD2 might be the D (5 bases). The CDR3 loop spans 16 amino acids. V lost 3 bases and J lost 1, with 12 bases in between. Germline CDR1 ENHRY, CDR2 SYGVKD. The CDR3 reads CAISEGGGRNTGELFF. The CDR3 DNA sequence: TGTGCCATCAGTGAAGGAGGCGGGCGGAACACCGGGGAGCTGTTTTTT.

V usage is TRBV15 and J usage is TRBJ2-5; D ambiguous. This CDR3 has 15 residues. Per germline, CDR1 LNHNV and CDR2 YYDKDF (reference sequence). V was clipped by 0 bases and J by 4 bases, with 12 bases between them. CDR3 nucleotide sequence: TGTGCCACCAGCAGAGATGCTTCGGGTGGAGAGACCCAGTACTTC. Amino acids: CATSRDASGGETQYF. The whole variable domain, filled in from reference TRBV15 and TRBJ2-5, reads DAMVIQNPRYQVTQFGKPVTLSCSQTLNHNVMYWYQQKSSQAPKLLFHYYDKDFNNEADTPDNFQSRRPNTSFCFLDIRSPGLGDTAMYLCATSRDASGGETQYFGPGTRLLVL.